These T cell receptor beta chains were read from a single sample in a study of blood T cell repertoires in COVID-19. Libraries were prepared by immunoSEQ multiplex PCR; TCRdb keeps only in-frame clonotypes and omits some of them. This table has about 220,000 clones, 70% to 90% appearing once. Sequencing was performed on peripheral blood. The receptors stem from a woman aged 50 to 60 with COVID-19, enrolled during active disease. Both conserved end residues are trimmed from each CDR3.

v_gene,j_gene,CDR3aa
TRBV12-3/TRBV12-4,TRBJ1-2,ASRPGGEYGYT
TRBV10-3,TRBJ2-7,ASTGGTGSFEQY
TRBV2,TRBJ2-3,ASNYRGDTQY
TRBV6-5,TRBJ1-1,ASRGGNTEAF
TRBV19,TRBJ2-2,ASSPELWLAGELF
TRBV7-9,TRBJ2-3,ASSSLGTSGGVTQY
TRBV20-1,TRBJ2-1,SASTEMDRNNEQF
TRBV27,TRBJ1-3,ASSRGQGGSGNTIY
TRBV19,TRBJ1-2,ASSTGTVGGYT
TRBV6-5,TRBJ2-1,ASSRQGGEQF
TRBV15,TRBJ2-6,ATSNPKPSGANVLT
TRBV20-1,TRBJ1-1,SARDSRELIMNTEAF